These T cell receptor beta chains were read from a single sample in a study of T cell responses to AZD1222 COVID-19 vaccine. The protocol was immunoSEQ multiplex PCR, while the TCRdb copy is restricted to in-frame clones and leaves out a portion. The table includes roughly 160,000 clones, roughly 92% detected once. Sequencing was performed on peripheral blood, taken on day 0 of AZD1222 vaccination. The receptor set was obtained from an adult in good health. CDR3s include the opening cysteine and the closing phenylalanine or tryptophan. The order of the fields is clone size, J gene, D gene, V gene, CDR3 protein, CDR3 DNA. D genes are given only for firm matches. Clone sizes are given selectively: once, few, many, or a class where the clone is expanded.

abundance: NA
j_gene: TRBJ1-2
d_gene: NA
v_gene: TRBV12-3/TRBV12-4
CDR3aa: CASSFPYGNGYTF
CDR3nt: TGTGCCAGCAGTTTTCCGTATGGCAATGGCTACACCTTC

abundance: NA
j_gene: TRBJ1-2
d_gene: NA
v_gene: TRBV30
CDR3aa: CAWSVPHRALYGYTF
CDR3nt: TGTGCCTGGAGTGTACCCCACAGGGCCCTCTATGGCTACACCTTC

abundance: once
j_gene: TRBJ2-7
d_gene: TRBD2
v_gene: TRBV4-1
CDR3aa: CASSPLTSGGYEQYF
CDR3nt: TGCGCCAGCAGCCCTTTGACTAGCGGGGGCTACGAGCAGTACTTC

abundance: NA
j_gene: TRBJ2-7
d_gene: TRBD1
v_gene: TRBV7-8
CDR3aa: CASSDRDRLPYEQYF
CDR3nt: TGTGCCAGCAGCGACCGGGACAGGCTACCTTACGAGCAGTACTTC

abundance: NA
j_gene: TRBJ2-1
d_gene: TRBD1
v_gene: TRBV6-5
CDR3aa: CACSTGNSYNEQFF
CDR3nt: TGTGCCTGCTCGACAGGGAACTCCTACAATGAGCAGTTCTTC

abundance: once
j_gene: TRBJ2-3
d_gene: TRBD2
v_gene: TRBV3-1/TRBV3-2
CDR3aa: CASSQATSAASTDTQYF
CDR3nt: TGTGCCAGCAGCCAAGCGACTAGCGCCGCTAGCACAGATACGCAGTATTTT

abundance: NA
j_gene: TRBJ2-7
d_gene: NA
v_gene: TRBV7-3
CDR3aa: CASSLTLSYEQYF
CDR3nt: TGTGCCAGCAGCTTAACGTTATCCTACGAGCAGTACTTC

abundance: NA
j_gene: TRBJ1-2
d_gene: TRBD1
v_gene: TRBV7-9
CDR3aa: CASQGASGYTF
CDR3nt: TGTGCCAGCCAGGGGGCCAGTGGCTACACCTTC

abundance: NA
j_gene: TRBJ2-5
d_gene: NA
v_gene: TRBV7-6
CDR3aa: CASSPGTPKGETQYF
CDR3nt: TGTGCCAGCAGCCCAGGGACACCCAAGGGAGAGACCCAGTACTTC

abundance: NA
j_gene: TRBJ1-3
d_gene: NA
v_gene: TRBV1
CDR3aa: CTSSQTRSGNTIYF
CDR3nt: TGCACCAGCAGCCAGACCCGCTCTGGAAACACCATATATTTT

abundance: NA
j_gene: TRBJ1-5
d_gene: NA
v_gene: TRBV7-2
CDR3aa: CASSLEPGMNQPQHF
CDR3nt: TGTGCCAGCAGCTTAGAGCCCGGGATGAATCAGCCCCAGCATTTT

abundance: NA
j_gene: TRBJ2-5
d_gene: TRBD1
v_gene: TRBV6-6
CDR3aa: CASSSGRTGTLETQYF
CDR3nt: TGTGCCAGCAGTTCCGGCCGGACAGGTACCTTGGAGACCCAGTACTTC

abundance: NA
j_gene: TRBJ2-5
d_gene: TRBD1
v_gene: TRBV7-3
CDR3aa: CASSSYEPRTGGETQYF
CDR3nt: TGTGCCAGCAGCTCTTACGAACCCCGGACAGGGGGAGAGACCCAGTACTTC

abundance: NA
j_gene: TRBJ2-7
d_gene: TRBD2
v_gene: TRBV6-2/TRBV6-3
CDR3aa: CASSYSTGGSYYEQYF
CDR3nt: TGTGCCAGCAGTTATTCAACGGGGGGGTCCTACTACGAGCAGTACTTC

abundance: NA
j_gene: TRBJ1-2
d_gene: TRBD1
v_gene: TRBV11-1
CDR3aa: CASSPLTGGGYTF
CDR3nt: TGTGCCAGCAGCCCCCTGACAGGGGGTGGCTACACCTTC

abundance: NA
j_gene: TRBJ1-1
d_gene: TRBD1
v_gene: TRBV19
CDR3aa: CASSIRRAEGQGTEAFF
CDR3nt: TGTGCCAGTAGTATCCGGCGGGCCGAGGGACAGGGCACTGAAGCTTTCTTT

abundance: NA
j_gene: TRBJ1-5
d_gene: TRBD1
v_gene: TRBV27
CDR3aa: CASSPNLGQGAGSNQPQHF
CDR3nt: TGTGCCAGCAGCCCAAACCTGGGACAGGGGGCTGGTAGCAATCAGCCCCAGCATTTT

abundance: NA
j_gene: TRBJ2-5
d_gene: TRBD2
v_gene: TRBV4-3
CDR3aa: CASSQGLAGGQETQYF
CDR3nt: TGCGCCAGCAGCCAAGGGCTAGCGGGGGGTCAAGAGACCCAGTACTTC

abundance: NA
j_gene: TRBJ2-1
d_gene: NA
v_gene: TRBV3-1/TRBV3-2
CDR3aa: CASSQDMSASYNEQFF
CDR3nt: TGTGCCAGCAGCCAAGATATGAGCGCCTCCTACAATGAGCAGTTCTTC

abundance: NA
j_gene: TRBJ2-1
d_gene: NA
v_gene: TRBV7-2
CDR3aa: CASSRPTYNEQFF
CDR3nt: TGTGCCAGCAGCCGTCCTACCTACAATGAGCAGTTCTTC

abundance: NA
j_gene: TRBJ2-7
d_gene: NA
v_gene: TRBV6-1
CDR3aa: CASSDPPYEQYF
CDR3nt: TGTGCCAGCAGTGATCCCCCCTACGAGCAGTACTTC

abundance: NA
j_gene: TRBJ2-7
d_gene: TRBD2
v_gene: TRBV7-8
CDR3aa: CASSRRGLAGNYEQYF
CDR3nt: TGTGCCAGCAGCCGCCGGGGGCTAGCGGGAAACTACGAGCAGTACTTC

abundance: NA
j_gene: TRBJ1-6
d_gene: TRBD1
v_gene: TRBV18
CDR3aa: CASSPGQGSSPLHF
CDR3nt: TGTGCCAGCTCACCTGGACAGGGATCTTCACCCCTCCACTTT

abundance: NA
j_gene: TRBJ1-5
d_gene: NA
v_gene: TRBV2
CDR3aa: CASTPTGAQPQHF
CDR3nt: TGTGCCAGCACTCCGACGGGGGCCCAGCCCCAGCATTTT

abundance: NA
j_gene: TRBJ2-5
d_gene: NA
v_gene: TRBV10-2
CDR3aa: CASSEWGTRAQETQYF
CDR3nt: TGCGCCAGCAGTGAATGGGGGACAAGGGCCCAAGAGACCCAGTACTTC

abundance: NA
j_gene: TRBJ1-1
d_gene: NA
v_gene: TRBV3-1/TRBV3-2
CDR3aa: CASRQTGNTEAFF
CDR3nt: TGTGCCAGCAGGCAAACAGGGAACACTGAAGCTTTCTTT